This T cell receptor (beta chain) appears in the sequencing data of a study of PD-1 blockade in classical Hodgkin lymphoma. Only in-frame clones appear in the TCRdb table, and some are missing; sequencing was by immunoSEQ multiplex PCR. The sample holds about 13,000 clones, 65% to 90% seen once. Worth noting for this clone: Its antigen remains unidentified.

Every patient relapsed after autologous stem cell transplantation, and brentuximab vedotin exposure varied. Germline assignment: CDR1 MDHEN and CDR2 SYDVKM. V was pared by 7 bases and J by 5 bases, with 21 bases between. The CDR3 runs 15 residues. Findings of the study overall: Unlike CD8+ TCR diversity, which did not rise significantly by C4D1, CD4+ TCR diversity did. Exclusion applied to patients who initiated nivolumab less than 1 year following ASCT.

This sequence was found in a human donor with classical Hodgkin lymphoma. Specimen: peripheral blood mononuclear cells (PBMCs), collected at baseline. J is TRBJ2-7 and V is TRBV28; D unclear. CDR3 loop: CASIGSSRSAHEQYF. The CDR3, as DNA: TGTGCCAGCATAGGAAGCTCCAGATCGGCCCACGAGCAGTACTTC. The full variable domain, its missing parts supplied by reference TRBV28 and TRBJ2-7, is DVKVTQSSRYLVKRTGEKVFLECVQDMDHENMFWYRQDPGLGLRLIYFSYDVKMKEKGDIPEGYSVSREKKERFSLILESASTNQTSMYLCASIGSSRSAHEQYFGPGTRLTVT.